The 9 T cell receptor beta chains below were found in one sample sequenced in a study of blood T cell repertoires in COVID-19. The protocol was immunoSEQ multiplex PCR, while the TCRdb copy is restricted to in-frame clones and leaves out a portion. The sample gives approximately 12,000 clones, roughly 80% of which show up once; approximately 3.8% is in the top ten. The specimen was peripheral blood. The receptors derive from a woman aged 55-70 years with acute or convalescent COVID-19.

The chain links TRBV19 to TRBJ1-6, with D hard to call. V lost 6 bases, J lost 1 base, and 16 bases lay in between. CDR1 is LNHDA, CDR2 SQIVND, per germline (reference sequence). The CDR3 sequence is 17 residues long. CDR3 region: CASSPYGRSSYNSPLHF. CDR3 bases: TGTGCCAGTAGCCCATATGGGAGGAGTTCCTATAATTCACCCCTCCACTTT.

The genes are TRBV7-9 and TRBJ2-3; 11 bases fit TRBD2. V shed 4 bases, J shed 4 bases, and the junction held 4 bases outside the gene matches. From germline, CDR1 is SEHNR and CDR2 FQNEAQ (reference sequence). This CDR3 comprises 15 residues. Here the CDR3 DNA reads TGTGCCAGCAGCTCTAGCGGGGGGTTGTCAGATACGCAGTATTTT. It encodes CASSSSGGLSDTQYF.

This clone was counted a few times. The chain combines TRBV7-2 with TRBJ2-7, with no clear D. This CDR3 contains 12 residues. V was pared by 2 bases and J by 1 base, with 3 bases between. In germline, CDR1 is SGHTA, CDR2 FQGNSA. The DNA for the CDR3 is TGTGCCAGCAGCTTATCATCCTACGAGCAGTACTTC. This gives the protein CASSLSSYEQYF.

This clone was observed a single time. V and J are TRBV6-4 and TRBJ2-7, with D tentatively TRBD2 (5 bases). Germline CDR1 MRHNA, CDR2 SNTAGT. V lost 0 bases and J lost 0, with 12 bases in between. The CDR3 loop spans 16 amino acids. Here the CDR3 DNA reads TGTGCCAGCAGTGACTCGGGCAGGAGGAGCTCCTACGAGCAGTACTTC. It translates to CASSDSGRRSSYEQYF.

The genes are TRBV20-1 and TRBJ1-4; TRBD1 might be the D (5 bases). This CDR3 has 15 residues. Germline loops: CDR1 DFQATT, CDR2 SNEGSKA (reference sequence). The ends were cut back, 6 bases at V and 7 bases at J, with 21 bases in the middle. CDR3 sequence (DNA): TGCAGTGCAAGTTCCCCGGGACGGGGGGTTGAAAAACTGTTTTTT. It specifies CSASSPGRGVEKLFF.

The chain links TRBV28 to TRBJ1-4; D might be TRBD1 (6 bases). The CDR3 consists of 15 residues. Trimming stripped 5 bases from V and 7 bases from J, with 17 bases between. Germline CDR1 and CDR2: MDHEN and SYDVKM. The CDR3 region is CASSQDLGQTEKLFF. In DNA, the CDR3 is TGTGCCAGCAGTCAAGACCTCGGACAGACTGAAAAACTGTTTTTT.

This sequence joins TRBV9 and TRBJ1-1; 9 bases map to TRBD1. This CDR3 has 12 residues. V was pared by 3 bases and J by 6 bases, with 0 bases of the junction left unmatched. CDR1 and CDR2 (germline): SGDLS, YYNGEE. CDR3 in amino acids: CASSGQGAEAFF. CDR3 nucleotide sequence: TGTGCCAGCAGCGGACAGGGGGCTGAAGCTTTCTTT.

J is TRBJ1-1 and V is TRBV12-3 or TRBV12-4, with D hard to call. There are 12 residues in the CDR3. With 4 bases removed from V and 5 bases from J, the gap between germline ends came to 8 bases. CDR3 sequence reads: CASSSPGTEAFF. The CDR3 DNA reads as TGTGCCAGCAGTTCCCCGGGGACTGAAGCTTTCTTT.

The genes are TRBV6-1 and TRBJ1-3; D unresolved. Per the germline V gene, CDR1 is MNHNS and CDR2 is SASEGT. V lost 2 bases and J lost 6, with 11 bases in between. The CDR3 has 14 residues. The CDR3, as DNA: TGTGCCAGCAGTGAAAATGGAGGCATAAACACCATATATTTT. The encoded protein is CASSENGGINTIYF.